The 32 T cell receptor beta chains in this list originate from one sample, sequenced in a study of beta chain features in type 1 diabetes. The sequenced template was cDNA made from the entire isolated RNA. The table came from immunoSEQ multiplex PCR; TCRdb's copy has only in-frame clones and leaves some out. The data hold 310,000 or so clones, with about 11% observed a single time. Sample: naive CD4+ T cells from blood. These receptors were taken from a woman aged 25 to 39 in good health.

This rearrangement joins TRBV5-1 to TRBJ2-1; 8 bases map to TRBD1. With V trimmed by 1 base and J by 4 bases, 10 bases remained unmatched. Germline V gene data show CDR1 as SGHRS and CDR2 as YFSETQ. CDR3 length equals 17 residues. The CDR3 nucleotides read TGCGCCAGCAGCTTGCCGGTAGGACAGGGCTCATACAATGAGCAGTTCTTC. Amino acid sequence: CASSLPVGQGSYNEQFF.

The chain is built from TRBV2 and TRBJ1-5; D is perhaps TRBD1 (5 bases). Germline V lookup: CDR1 SNHLY, CDR2 FYNNEI. This CDR3 is 14 amino acids long. The V end lost 6 bases, the J end lost 0 bases, and 9 bases lay between the germline ends. CDR3 sequence reads: CASREDTSNQPQHF. Written as DNA, the CDR3 is TGTGCCAGCAGAGAGGACACTAGCAATCAGCCCCAGCATTTT.

This chain connects TRBV7-2 to TRBJ2-3, with 8 bases fitting TRBD2. The CDR3 runs 16 residues. Germline CDR1 and CDR2: SGHTA and FQGNSA. Trimming took 5 bases from V and 4 from J; bases not matched to a gene: 11. CDR3 loop: CASSDGTRGSSDTQYF. The CDR3, as DNA: TGTGCCAGCAGCGACGGGACTAGAGGGTCCTCAGATACGCAGTATTTT.

In its sample, this clone was seen a few times. Here the CDR3 reads CASSSGGSNQPQHF. The CDR3 region has the DNA TGTGCCAGCAGTTCAGGGGGTAGCAATCAGCCCCAGCATTTT. The V and J genes are TRBV7-8 and TRBJ1-5; 7 bases fit TRBD1. From germline, CDR1 is SGHVS and CDR2 FQNEAQ. V shed 6 bases and J 0 bases; nucleotides not matched to a gene: 2. There are 14 residues in the CDR3. The variable domain in full, with the rest retrieved from reference TRBV7-8 and TRBJ1-5, is GAGVSQSPRYKVAKRGQDVALRCDPISGHVSLFWYQQALGQGPEFLTYFQNEAQLDKSGLPSDRFFAERPEGSVSTLKIQRTQQEDSAVYLCASSSGGSNQPQHFGDGTRLSIL.

The chain has TRBV15 and TRBJ2-1, with 9 bases fitting TRBD1. The CDR3 contains 20 residues. Germline loops: CDR1 LNHNV, CDR2 YYDKDF (reference sequence). Germline trimming cut 0 bases from V and 1 base from J; bases unmatched to any gene: 13. CDR3 protein: CATSRESSDRGLGSYNEQFF. CDR3 sequence (DNA): TGTGCCACCAGCAGAGAGTCATCGGACAGGGGTCTCGGGTCCTACAATGAGCAGTTCTTC.

This clone was found a few times. The chain uses TRBV5-4 and TRBJ1-2; D not resolved. The V end was cut by 7 bases, the J end by 0 bases, with 10 bases between. Germline CDR1 SGHNT, CDR2 YYREEE (reference sequence). CDR3 length equals 13 residues. The DNA of the CDR3 is TGTGCCAGCTCGACGGACTCTAACTATGGCTACACCTTC. Translated, it gives CASSTDSNYGYTF.

This clone was counted between two and nine times. The chain is built from TRBV5-1 and TRBJ2-1, with 10 bases identical to TRBD1. Trimming removed 4 bases from V and 6 bases from J; junction bases left unmatched: 7. The CDR3 contains 15 residues. Germline V gives CDR1 SGHRS, CDR2 YFSETQ. In nucleotides, the CDR3 is TGCGCCAGCAGCAAGGACAGGGGGAGATTCAATGAGCAGTTCTTC. As protein: CASSKDRGRFNEQFF. Full variable domain (missing parts from reference TRBV5-1 and TRBJ2-1): KAGVTQTPRYLIKTRGQQVTLSCSPISGHRSVSWYQQTPGQGLQFLFEYFSETQRNKGNFPGRFSGRQFSNSRSEMNVSTLELGDSALYLCASSKDRGRFNEQFFGPGTRLTVL.

The V gene is TRBV14, the J gene TRBJ1-2; TRBD1 might be the D (5 bases). The ends were cut back, 4 bases at V and 8 bases at J, with 23 bases in the middle. The CDR3 covers 16 residues. The germline V gene encodes CDR1 SGHDN and CDR2 FVKESK. CDR3 nucleotides: TGTGCCAGCAGCCCTAAGGAAGGGGCAGAGAGAAGAGGCTACACCTTC. It specifies CASSPKEGAERRGYTF.

This clone was counted a few times. The J gene is TRBJ2-5, the V gene TRBV19; TRBD1 matches at 7 bases. CDR3 length: 13 amino acids. Germline V gives CDR1 LNHDA, CDR2 SQIVND (reference sequence). The junction had 1 base not matched to a gene; V was cut back by 3 bases and J by 3 bases. The CDR3 coding sequence is TGTGCCAGTAGTATCGGGACAGAAGAGACCCAGTACTTC. This encodes CASSIGTEETQYF.

This rearrangement joins TRBV27 to TRBJ2-7; maybe TRBD2 (6 bases). Germline CDR1 MNHEY, CDR2 SMNVEV (reference sequence). The ends were cut back, 6 bases at V and 4 bases at J, with 7 bases in the middle. The CDR3 extends over 11 amino acids. CDR3 DNA: TGTGCCAGCAGGGGACTTTACGAGCAGTACTTC. Amino acids: CASRGLYEQYF.

This clone was found a few times. The DNA of the CDR3 is TGTGCCAGCTCACCAACGGGGTCCGACTACGAGCAGTACTTC. Its translation: CASSPTGSDYEQYF. The chain has TRBV18 and TRBJ2-7; D might be TRBD2 (5 bases). The ends were cut back, 2 bases at V and 3 bases at J, with 11 bases in the middle. CDR3 size: 14 residues. The germline V gene encodes CDR1 KGHSH and CDR2 LQKENI.

The V gene is TRBV11-2, the J gene TRBJ2-1; 9 bases are shared with TRBD2. The CDR3 totals 15 residues. Germline CDR1 reads SGHAT; CDR2 reads FQNNGV. With V trimmed by 5 bases and J by 4 bases, 6 bases remained unmatched. This CDR3 reads CASSTLAGFYNEQFF. In nucleotides, the CDR3 is TGTGCCAGCAGCACCCTAGCGGGATTTTACAATGAGCAGTTCTTC.

The genes are TRBV7-9 and TRBJ2-1; D is perhaps TRBD2 (6 bases). Germline V gene data show CDR1 as SEHNR and CDR2 as FQNEAQ (reference sequence). This CDR3 is 18 amino acids long. The V and J ends lost 5 bases and 3 bases respectively, with 23 bases between them. The CDR3 is CASSLQVTRDSSYNEQFF. The CDR3 DNA sequence: TGTGCCAGCAGCCTCCAGGTAACCCGGGACTCAAGCTACAATGAGCAGTTCTTC.

This chain uses TRBV30 with TRBJ2-5, with TRBD2 matching over 13 bases. After removal of 3 bases from V and 5 bases from J, the junction contained 6 bases not matched to a gene. The CDR3 extends over 15 amino acids. CDR1 GTSNPN and CDR2 SVGIG come from the germline V gene (reference sequence). CDR3 protein: CAWRLAGGPRETQYF. The CDR3 DNA sequence: TGTGCCTGGAGACTAGCGGGAGGGCCACGGGAGACCCAGTACTTC.

The gene calls are TRBV30 and TRBJ1-5, with TRBD1 as a possible D gene (5 bases). V gave up 0 bases and J gave up 2 bases, with 11 bases separating them. Germline V lookup: CDR1 GTSNPN, CDR2 SVGIG (reference sequence). The CDR3 spans 15 residues. The CDR3 nucleotides read TGTGCCTGGAGTGTACTGGGGGGGGGCAATCAGCCCCAGCATTTT. This codes for CAWSVLGGGNQPQHF.

This clone has only a few counts. The chain carries TRBV7-2 and TRBJ2-7, with D maybe TRBD2 (5 bases). V shed 5 bases and J shed 3 bases, with 17 bases lying between them. CDR3 size: 15 residues. The germline V gene encodes CDR1 SGHTA and CDR2 FQGNSA. The CDR3 region is CASSPRNKRNYEQYF. CDR3 DNA sequence: TGTGCCAGCAGCCCCCGTAACAAGCGGAACTACGAGCAGTACTTC.

The chain is built from TRBV6-5 and TRBJ1-4; 8 bases are a match to TRBD1. Germline trimming cut 0 bases from V and 8 bases from J; bases unmatched to any gene: 5. Per germline, CDR1 MNHEY and CDR2 SVGAGI. This CDR3 region has 15 residues. The CDR3 protein is CASSYSQGVEEKLFF. The DNA for the CDR3 is TGTGCCAGCAGTTACTCACAGGGGGTAGAGGAAAAACTGTTTTTT.

There are a few counts of this clone. The V gene is TRBV5-6, the J gene TRBJ2-2; TRBD1 might be the D (5 bases). Germline CDR1 reads SGHDT; CDR2 reads YYEEEE. The CDR3 runs to 15 residues. The V and J ends lost 6 bases and 1 base respectively, with 13 bases between them. CDR3 amino acids: CASNYGQVNTGELFF. The CDR3 DNA reads TGTGCCAGCAACTATGGACAAGTGAACACCGGGGAGCTGTTTTTT. Looking up the rest from reference TRBV5-6 and TRBJ2-2 gives the full variable domain: DAGVTQSPTHLIKTRGQQVTLRCSPKSGHDTVSWYQQALGQGPQFIFQYYEEEERQRGNFPDRFSGHQFPNYSSELNVNALLLGDSALYLCASNYGQVNTGELFFGEGSRLTVL.

The chain recombines TRBV19 with TRBJ1-5; no reliable D call. Per the germline V gene, CDR1 is LNHDA and CDR2 is SQIVND (reference sequence). CDR3 length equals 16 residues. Trimming pared 11 bases from V and 2 bases from J, leaving 22 bases between. CDR3 residues: CAASGEGGRGNQPQHF. The CDR3 DNA follows: TGTGCCGCCAGCGGCGAGGGTGGAAGGGGCAATCAGCCCCAGCATTTT.

This clone was found a few times. This chain uses TRBV27 with TRBJ2-1, with 8 bases lining up with TRBD2. CDR3 length: 15 residues. V shed 5 bases and J 6 bases; nucleotides not matched to a gene: 9. Germline V gene sequence: CDR1 MNHEY, CDR2 SMNVEV (reference sequence). DNA for the CDR3: TGTGCCAGCAGTACCCGAGCGGGAGTACTCAATGAGCAGTTCTTC. Protein product: CASSTRAGVLNEQFF.

This clone has only a few counts. The rearrangement uses TRBV29-1 and TRBJ1-2; D may be TRBD1 (5 bases). Per the germline V gene, CDR1 is SQVTM and CDR2 is ANQGSEA. The CDR3 totals 13 residues. V lost 6 bases, J lost 4 bases, and 15 bases lay in between. CDR3 in amino acids: CSVRDPEGYGYTF. CDR3 nucleotides: TGCAGCGTCAGGGACCCGGAGGGCTATGGCTACACCTTC.

This clone showed up just once. The chain carries TRBV7-9 and TRBJ1-2, with D uncertain. With 5 bases removed from V and 6 bases from J, the gap between germline ends came to 10 bases. CDR1 SEHNR and CDR2 FQNEAQ come from the germline V gene (reference sequence). The CDR3 runs 12 residues. In DNA, the CDR3 is TGTGCCAGCAGCCCCCAGGAGGATGGCTACACCTTC. This codes for CASSPQEDGYTF. The full variable domain, its missing parts supplied by reference TRBV7-9 and TRBJ1-2, is DTGVSQNPRHKITKRGQNVTFRCDPISEHNRLYWYRQTLGQGPEFLTYFQNEAQLEKSRLLSDRFSAERPKGSFSTLEIQRTEQGDSAMYLCASSPQEDGYTFGSGTRLTVV.

This CDR3 reads CASSSTRAGGSYNEQFF. DNA for the CDR3: TGTGCCAGCAGCTCGACTCGAGCGGGAGGCTCCTACAATGAGCAGTTCTTC. The chain joins TRBV7-9 to TRBJ2-1; TRBD2 matches 9 bases. Germline V gene data show CDR1 as SEHNR and CDR2 as FQNEAQ (reference sequence). CDR3 size: 17 residues. The junction had 7 bases not matched to a gene; V was cut back by 4 bases and J by 0 bases.

Concerning this clone itself: One junction end does not reproduce the germline sequence, and a read error may be involved. The chain combines TRBV28 with TRBJ2-7; D gene unclear. There are 12 residues in the CDR3. Per the germline V gene, CDR1 is MDHEN and CDR2 is SYDVKM. The CDR3 spells CASRIEPKAPLF. CDR3 in DNA: TGTGCCAGCAGAATAGAGCCCAAAGCCCCGTTATTC.

This clone was picked up a small number of times. The CDR3 nucleotides read TGCGCCAGCACCGAGACAAACCTGGATGGCTACACCTTC. Protein product: CASTETNLDGYTF. The genes are TRBV10-2 and TRBJ1-2, with D uncertain. The germline CDR1 and CDR2 sequences are WSHSY and SAAADI. The CDR3 extends over 13 amino acids. V lost 7 bases and J lost 6, with 15 bases in between.

J is TRBJ2-3 and V is TRBV6-5; D is perhaps TRBD2 (6 bases). This CDR3 region has 15 residues. V lost 4 bases to trimming and J lost 4 bases, with 15 bases between them. Germline V CDR1 and CDR2: MNHEY, SVGAGI. The CDR3, as DNA: TGTGCCAGCAGTTTCGCGGGAAGTGGCGCAGATACGCAGTATTTT. Translated: CASSFAGSGADTQYF.

V gene TRBV28 combines with J gene TRBJ2-3; the match to TRBD2 covers 11 bases. Germline V lookup: CDR1 MDHEN, CDR2 SYDVKM. V lost 4 bases and J lost 0; bases outside the gene matches: 3. This CDR3 comprises 16 residues. The CDR3 DNA sequence: TGTGCCAGCAGTTCATTAGCGGGAGGGAGCACAGATACGCAGTATTTT. Amino acid sequence: CASSSLAGGSTDTQYF.

This clone occurred a few times. The gene calls are TRBV5-6 and TRBJ2-7; D remains ambiguous. The CDR3 covers 14 residues. Germline CDR1 reads SGHDT; CDR2 reads YYEEEE. Trimming took 1 base from V and 6 from J, leaving 14 bases between them. CDR3 loop: CASSLLSRIPEQYF. CDR3 nucleotides: TGTGCCAGCAGCTTGTTGTCCAGGATTCCCGAGCAGTACTTC.

The J gene is TRBJ2-2, the V gene TRBV14; tentative D call: TRBD2 (5 bases). V lost 2 bases and J 4 bases, leaving 17 bases between the germline ends. Germline V gene sequence: CDR1 SGHDN, CDR2 FVKESK. This CDR3 spans 17 amino acids. The CDR3 coding sequence is TGTGCCAGCAGCCAAAGACACGGGATCGACCCCACCGGGGAGCTGTTTTTT. Protein sequence: CASSQRHGIDPTGELFF.

The J gene is TRBJ2-7, the V gene TRBV5-4; 9 bases are shared with TRBD1. Germline CDR1 SGHNT, CDR2 YYREEE (reference sequence). CDR3 length: 16 amino acids. The J segment lost 2 bases and the V segment lost 2 bases, leaving 8 bases of the junction unmatched. The CDR3 here is CASSFPPRQGAYEQYF. CDR3 DNA sequence: TGTGCCAGCAGCTTCCCCCCAAGACAGGGGGCCTACGAGCAGTACTTC.

The chain links TRBV15 to TRBJ2-1; D not resolved. The CDR3 is 12 residues long. Trimming took off 1 base at V and 6 bases at J, with 4 bases between the two ends. Germline V gene lookup returns CDR1 LNHNV and CDR2 YYDKDF (reference sequence). The CDR3 sequence is CATSRVINEQFF. DNA of the CDR3: TGTGCCACCAGCAGAGTAATCAATGAGCAGTTCTTC. Filled out from reference TRBV15 and TRBJ2-1, the complete variable domain reads DAMVIQNPRYQVTQFGKPVTLSCSQTLNHNVMYWYQQKSSQAPKLLFHYYDKDFNNEADTPDNFQSRRPNTSFCFLDIRSPGLGDTAMYLCATSRVINEQFFGPGTRLTVL.

The chain has TRBV7-3 and TRBJ2-5, with 8 nucleotides matching TRBD2. Per the germline V gene, CDR1 is SGHTA and CDR2 is FQGTGA. V lost 5 bases to trimming and J lost 3 bases; unmatched junction nucleotides: 5. CDR3 length: 14 residues. The CDR3 here is CASSPGGSKETQYF. The DNA for the CDR3 is TGTGCCAGCAGCCCGGGAGGGTCAAAAGAGACCCAGTACTTC.